The 4 T cell receptor beta chains below were found in one sample sequenced in a study of cytomegalovirus exposure and HLA in healthy donors. The PCR used 60 Vbeta and 13 Jbeta primers. Clones were read by immunoSEQ multiplex PCR, and TCRdb kept only the in-frame ones, dropping some. The sample yields 110,000 to 150,000 clones, more than 65% seen once. Sequenced sample: PBMCs. Every receptor here comes from a woman aged 25-40 years in good health and CMV-seronegative.

This clone turned up a few times. The chain links TRBV14 to TRBJ2-7, with 8 bases that match TRBD1. The germline V gene encodes CDR1 SGHDN and CDR2 FVKESK. The CDR3 runs to 18 residues. The CDR3 DNA sequence: TGTGCCAGCAGCCAGCTGAAGCGTAGACGAGACAGGGGCCTCGTTGAGGACGTC. Amino acids: CASSQLKRRRDRGLVEDV.

V gene TRBV4-1 combines with J gene TRBJ2-3; 12 bases are shared with TRBD2. The V and J ends lost 4 bases and 2 bases, in that order; junction bases with no gene match: 4. The CDR3 covers 16 residues. Germline CDR1 reads MGHRA; CDR2 reads YSYEKL. CDR3 bases: TGCGCCAGCAGCCTCCTAGCGGGGGGGGACACAGATACGCAGTATTTT. Its protein product is CASSLLAGGDTDTQYF.

The chain is built from TRBV18 and TRBJ2-3; D possibly corresponds to TRBD1 (6 bases). Per germline, CDR1 KGHSH and CDR2 LQKENI. This CDR3 contains 13 residues. Trimming took 3 bases from V and 9 from J, leaving 13 bases between them. CDR3 region: CASSPNRDTTQYF. The CDR3 region has the DNA TGTGCCAGCTCACCCAACCGGGACACCACGCAGTATTTT.

The chain recombines TRBV7-2 with TRBJ2-7, with 10 bases identical to TRBD2. The CDR3 is 15 residues long. CDR1 and CDR2 (germline): SGHTA, FQGNSA. The V gene end was trimmed by 2 bases and the J gene end by 4 bases; junction bases not matched to a gene: 5. CDR3 DNA sequence: TGTGCCAGCAGCTTACAAGCGGGAGGGCCTTACGAGCAGTACTTC. Its translation: CASSLQAGGPYEQYF.